The sequence of this T cell receptor (beta chain) was determined in a study of blood T cells in healthy people across ages. Study-wide results and caveats: Older age went with lower TCR beta diversity per million T cells, in a roughly linear way.

This clonotype has a handful of counts. Its antigen remains unidentified. The V and J ends lost 5 bases and 1 base respectively, with 5 bases between them. The CDR3 consists of 11 residues. CDR1 and CDR2 (germline): SQVTM, ANQGSEA. PCR was performed a second time for about 7 to 12 cycles using a sample-barcoded 5' primer and a J-beta primer mix. TCRdb re-called the 5' RACE reads through MiXCR, storing one row per CDR3 protein. Among about 1.4 million distinct CDR3 sequences listed, 59% were seen once. This TCR came from a man younger than 35 in good health. Sequenced input: blood. The chain has TRBV29-1 and TRBJ1-1; D call uncertain. CDR3 DNA: TGCAGCGTTCCCCGGAACACTGAAGCTTTCTTT. Its protein product is CSVPRNTEAFF.